This T cell receptor (beta chain) came from a study of blood T cell repertoires in COVID-19 (TCRdb year 2020). For context, the study as a whole: Samples covering the acute and convalescent phases of COVID-19 were provided by collaborators in the United States, Italy and Spain. The prospective study material was composed of cDNA or gDNA derived from T cells, B-cell-depleted T cells, or PBMCs. Subjects who had been exposed to COVID-19, were actively infected with it, or had recovered from it provided the deeply sampled blood TCRbeta repertoires that made up the dataset. The repertoires were released in a freely available public database intended as a resource for research on the immune response to SARS-CoV-2. Samples came from the ongoing ImmuneRACE study (first 160 participants) plus 1,254 subjects from 6 global collaborators. Nearly every sample came with metadata listing a de-identified subject ID, COVID-19 status, age in years and sex. Where HLA class I and class II types were available, the types were taken from metadata supplied by the sample provider, not from assay-based typing. Study-wide conclusions, independent of this receptor: Clinical and demographic metadata were provided uncurated, with the amount varying by source and participant.

The immunoSEQ Assay, a bias-controlled multiplex PCR, was used to amplify TCRbeta CDR3 regions from genomic DNA. Per the source publication's procedure: Nucleated cell counts per sample were estimated from amplification of reference gene primers within the assay. Sequence reads were collapsed and filtered to measure the absolute abundance of every unique TCRbeta CDR3 rearrangement. Productive Simpson clonality was computed per sample as the square root of Simpson's diversity index over productive rearrangements. Here the immuneACCESS table is served through TCRdb, limited to in-frame sequences with V and J called. Missing clones are a known gap in these copies; in checked studies unresolved V genes cover under half, and the rest lacks a known reason. D and trimming were read from the DNA, whereas the V and J calls and clone size are those reported in that table. This sample lists approximately 32,000 clones; around 87% were detected once. About 14% of the sample belongs to the ten largest clones.

From the cysteine through the phenylalanine, the CDR3 covers 15 amino acids. Left in the record is the CDR3 DNA by itself, 45 bases read in frame from the first base. The V and J ends are trimmed by 0 bases and 4 bases, leaving 10 bases between them. In the germline V gene (reference sequence), CDR1 corresponds to LGHDT and CDR2 to YNNKEL. Collaborating institutions collected whole blood in K2EDTA tubes following their own protocols. For TCRbeta analysis, collaborators shipped samples as frozen whole blood, isolated PBMCs, or DNA extracted from either of those sample types. On this clone itself: Its antigen has not been determined. No base qualities exist here, and no much larger clone lies one base off it.

The sample taken for sequencing was peripheral blood. This receptor was obtained from a man in his 60s with active COVID-19. The V and J segments used are TRBV3-1 (or the pseudogene TRBV3-2) and TRBJ2-1, with TRBD1 perhaps the D gene, on 6 matching bases. The bases read TGTGCCAGCAGCCAAGACGAGGGGGAATACAATGAGCAGTTCTTC. Translated, it gives CASSQDEGEYNEQFF.